One sample yielded the 29 T cell receptor beta chains listed below, sequenced in a study of response to subunit inactivated influenza vaccine. One entry per CDR3 protein results from TCRdb running MiXCR on the RT-PCR reads. The sample has 450,000 to 600,000 distinct CDR3 sequences, approximately 7.3% seen once. Material: PBMCs from blood, obtained roughly 24 months after vaccination. All receptors derive from a man in his fifties or sixties who received an inactivated influenza vaccine.

This clonotype was observed a few times. The chain carries TRBV24-1 and TRBJ1-1, with D perhaps TRBD1 (6 bases). Trimming cost V 7 bases and J 3 bases, with 14 bases left between them. Germline V gives CDR1 KGHDR, CDR2 SFDVKD. The CDR3 extends over 14 amino acids. The CDR3 DNA follows: TGTGCCACCAGGGCACGGACAGATGACACTGAAGCTTTCTTT. It specifies CATRARTDDTEAFF.

This clonotype was counted between two and nine times. V and J are TRBV6-2 or TRBV6-3 and TRBJ2-7; D call uncertain. This CDR3 has 16 residues. Deletions cut 3 bases from V and 4 bases from J, with 19 bases between. CDR1 is MNHEY, CDR2 SVGEGT, per germline. The CDR3 loop reads CASSYPPAGMPYEQYF. CDR3 in DNA: TGTGCCAGCAGTTATCCCCCCGCTGGGATGCCGTACGAGCAGTACTTC.

This clonotype was found a few times. The CDR3 DNA sequence: TGTGCCAGCAGCTTAGGCCTATCGACAAATAACTATGGCTACACCTTC. Translating gives CASSLGLSTNNYGYTF. This chain links TRBV7-9 with TRBJ1-2; no firm D call. The CDR3 extends over 16 amino acids. Trimming cost V 1 base and J 1 base, with 13 bases left between them. Per germline, CDR1 SEHNR and CDR2 FQNEAQ (reference sequence).

This clonotype showed up just a few times. The rearrangement joins TRBV5-1 to TRBJ2-2; 9 bases are a match to TRBD2. Germline CDR1 and CDR2: SGHRS and YFSETQ. J gave up 6 bases and V 9 bases, and 3 bases lay outside the gene matches. The CDR3 covers 12 residues. CDR3 coding DNA: TGCGCCACCGGGACTAGCCCCGGGGAGCTGTTTTTT. Translated: CATGTSPGELFF.

J is TRBJ2-1 and V is TRBV5-1; 10 nucleotides align to TRBD2. V lost 4 bases and J lost 6; bases outside the gene matches: 10. The V gene's germline CDR1 is SGHRS and CDR2 YFSETQ. This CDR3 comprises 16 residues. As DNA, the CDR3 is TGCGCCAGCAGCGACCCCGGGACTAGCGTTCTCAATGAGCAGTTCTTC. Amino acid sequence: CASSDPGTSVLNEQFF.

There are a few counts of this clonotype. The rearrangement joins TRBV20-1 to TRBJ2-7, with D uncertain. The CDR3 is 12 residues long. Germline values: CDR1 DFQATT, CDR2 SNEGSKA (reference sequence). Between the trimmed V and J ends, which lost 4 bases and 5 bases, there was a span of 12 bases. CDR3 sequence reads: CSANSGLHEQYF. CDR3 nucleotides: TGCAGTGCTAATTCCGGGTTGCACGAGCAGTACTTC.

V and J are TRBV7-2 and TRBJ2-3, with TRBD2 matching over 15 bases. Germline trimming cut 6 bases from V and 3 bases from J; bases unmatched to any gene: 4. Per the germline V gene, CDR1 is SGHTA and CDR2 is FQGNSA. This CDR3 is built from 16 residues. The CDR3 sequence: CASRRTSGGATDTQYF. The CDR3 DNA sequence: TGTGCCAGCAGGAGGACTAGCGGGGGGGCAACAGATACGCAGTATTTT.

Ten or more counts support this clonotype. The chain carries TRBV12-3 or TRBV12-4 and TRBJ2-2; 12 nucleotides align to TRBD2. Trimming took 6 bases from V and 5 from J; bases not matched to a gene: 4. The CDR3 length is 15 residues. The CDR3 protein is CASSASGRGTGELFF. The CDR3 region has the DNA TGTGCCAGCAGCGCTAGCGGGAGGGGGACCGGGGAGCTGTTTTTT.

This clonotype was seen more than once but under ten times. CDR3 sequence reads: CSVDPGRVDTQYF. In nucleotides, the CDR3 is TGCAGCGTTGATCCGGGGAGGGTTGATACGCAGTATTTT. The chain combines TRBV29-1 with TRBJ2-3; TRBD2 matches at 7 bases. The CDR3 covers 13 residues. Germline CDR1 SQVTM, CDR2 ANQGSEA. V was pared by 3 bases and J by 6 bases, with 6 bases of the junction left unmatched.

This clonotype has more than one count but fewer than ten. The chain links TRBV20-1 to TRBJ1-6, with a tentative D call TRBD1 (5 bases). The length of the CDR3 is 13 residues. CDR1 DFQATT and CDR2 SNEGSKA come from the germline V gene (reference sequence). Between the trimmed V and J ends, which lost 0 bases and 9 bases, there was a span of 9 bases. CDR3 protein: CSARDVGGSPLHF. The CDR3 DNA sequence: TGCAGTGCTAGAGATGTCGGGGGTTCACCCCTCCACTTT.

V is TRBV9 and J is TRBJ2-3; D call uncertain. Germline V lookup: CDR1 SGDLS, CDR2 YYNGEE. The CDR3 is made up of 15 amino acids. V lost 3 bases and J 0 bases, leaving 11 bases between the germline ends. The CDR3 here is CASSATGRSTDTQYF. For the CDR3, the DNA is TGTGCCAGCAGCGCCACCGGACGGAGCACAGATACGCAGTATTTT.

This clonotype was counted at least ten times. At one end, the junction sequence differs from germline, possibly due to a read error. The chain joins TRBV4-3 to TRBJ2-2, with no clear D. Germline V gene data show CDR1 as LGHNA and CDR2 as YSLEER. The CDR3 is made up of 14 amino acids. The CDR3 loop is CASSQDRGTGELFF. The DNA for the CDR3 is TGTGCCAGCAGCCAAGATCGAGGTACCGGGGAGCTGTTTTTT.

This clonotype was seen more than once but under ten times. V usage is TRBV29-1 and J usage is TRBJ2-7; 7 positions agree with TRBD1. With 8 bases clipped from V and 3 bases from J, the junction kept 4 bases outside the gene matches. Germline V gives CDR1 SQVTM, CDR2 ANQGSEA. The CDR3 spans 11 residues. The chain's CDR3 is CSIGQDYEQYF. The CDR3 coding sequence is TGCAGCATTGGACAGGACTACGAGCAGTACTTC.

In its sample, this clonotype was seen many times. The V call is TRBV5-1, the J call TRBJ2-3; D is perhaps TRBD2 (7 bases). The CDR3 length is 16 residues. The V and J ends lost 1 base and 2 bases respectively, with 14 bases between them. CDR1 and CDR2 from the germline V gene are SGHRS and YFSETQ. In DNA form, the CDR3 reads TGCGCCAGCAGCTTGAGTTTGCGGGGGCCCACAGATACGCAGTATTTT. Its protein is CASSLSLRGPTDTQYF.

This clonotype has ten or more counts. This rearrangement joins TRBV20-1 to TRBJ1-3; unclear D gene. The V gene's germline CDR1 is DFQATT and CDR2 SNEGSKA (reference sequence). V lost 0 bases and J 0 bases, leaving 9 bases between the germline ends. CDR3 length equals 15 residues. As DNA, the CDR3 is TGCAGTGCTAGAGATCTCGCGGGCTCTGGAAACACCATATATTTT. Protein: CSARDLAGSGNTIYF.

This clonotype came up a few times. The genes are TRBV6-1 and TRBJ2-2; weak D call: TRBD1 (5 bases). Germline V CDR1 and CDR2: MNHNS, SASEGT. The germline V and J ends were trimmed by 7 bases and 3 bases, with 18 bases remaining between them. This CDR3 has 16 amino acids. CDR3 DNA sequence: TGTGCCAGCAAGCCCCCTTCAACGACAGACACCGGGGAGCTGTTTTTT. This encodes CASKPPSTTDTGELFF.

This clonotype was seen a handful of times. The rearrangement uses TRBV20-1 and TRBJ2-3, with D tentatively TRBD1 (5 bases). V lost 6 bases, J lost 0 bases, and 19 bases lay in between. CDR3 size: 16 residues. Germline-derived CDR1 and CDR2 are DFQATT and SNEGSKA (reference sequence). CDR3 coding DNA: TGCAGTGCACGGAGACAGAACCAGATTAGCACAGATACGCAGTATTTT. Its protein is CSARRQNQISTDTQYF.

This clonotype showed up many times. The chain uses TRBV4-3 and TRBJ1-3; weak D call: TRBD1 (5 bases). V shed 0 bases and J shed 4 bases, with 10 bases lying between them. The CDR3 is made up of 15 amino acids. The V gene's germline CDR1 is LGHNA and CDR2 YSLEER. The CDR3 region has the DNA TGCGCCAGCAGCCAAGATCCGGGACCCGGAAACACCATATATTTT. It translates to CASSQDPGPGNTIYF.

The genes are TRBV11-2 and TRBJ2-1; D call uncertain. The CDR3 has 17 residues. The germline V gene encodes CDR1 SGHAT and CDR2 FQNNGV. The germline V and J ends were trimmed by 5 bases and 0 bases, with 17 bases remaining between them. CDR3: CASSRLSTASSYNEQFF. CDR3 nucleotides: TGTGCCAGCAGCCGCCTCTCGACGGCGAGCTCCTACAATGAGCAGTTCTTC.

The chain is built from TRBV4-1 and TRBJ2-7; D is uncertain. CDR3 size: 16 residues. V lost 0 bases and J 4 bases, leaving 16 bases between the germline ends. Germline V gene lookup returns CDR1 MGHRA and CDR2 YSYEKL. CDR3 sequence (DNA): TGCGCCAGCAGCCAAGACTGGGCTAGGGATGTTTACGAGCAGTACTTC. This sequence encodes CASSQDWARDVYEQYF.

This clonotype was detected many times. The rearrangement joins TRBV12-3 or TRBV12-4 to TRBJ2-2; D perhaps matches TRBD1 (6 bases). The CDR3 covers 12 residues. Between the trimmed V and J ends, which lost 7 bases and 6 bases, there was a span of 9 bases. The CDR3 loop is CASTQGSGELFF. The CDR3 bases are TGTGCCAGCACCCAGGGGTCCGGGGAGCTGTTTTTT.

This clonotype has at least ten counts. V and J are TRBV20-1 and TRBJ2-1; 14 bases align to TRBD2. This CDR3 has 14 residues. Losses at the gene ends were 4 bases for V and 7 bases for J; bases not matched to a gene: 3. CDR1 DFQATT and CDR2 SNEGSKA come from the germline V gene (reference sequence). DNA for the CDR3: TGCAGTGCTACCGGGACTAGCGGGAGAAATGAGCAGTTCTTC. Translation: CSATGTSGRNEQFF.

The rearrangement links TRBV5-1 to TRBJ2-1; 10 bases map to TRBD2. Germline trimming cut 4 bases from V and 7 bases from J; bases unmatched to any gene: 5. This CDR3 comprises 14 residues. Germline CDR1 reads SGHRS; CDR2 reads YFSETQ. This CDR3 is CASSPSGRENEQFF. The CDR3 DNA reads as TGCGCCAGCAGCCCCAGCGGGAGGGAAAATGAGCAGTTCTTC.

This clonotype has a count of ten or more. CDR3 amino acids: CASLRALDGYTF. The CDR3 region has the DNA TGTGCCAGCCTGAGGGCTTTGGATGGCTACACCTTC. This chain uses TRBV6-6 with TRBJ1-2; D is unresolved. The CDR3 extends over 12 amino acids. CDR1 is MNHNY and CDR2 is SVGAGI in the germline V gene (reference sequence). Trimming left V 8 bases short and J 6 bases short, with 13 bases between.

This clonotype was detected many times. The chain couples TRBV30 to TRBJ1-2, with D uncertain. V was cut by 0 bases and J by 3 bases, with 11 bases left in between. The CDR3 totals 14 residues. The germline V gene has CDR1 GTSNPN and CDR2 SVGIG (reference sequence). CDR3 in amino acids: CAWSVRSAYYGYTF. The CDR3 region has the DNA TGTGCCTGGAGTGTACGATCGGCTTACTATGGCTACACCTTC. The whole variable domain, filled in from reference TRBV30 and TRBJ1-2, reads SQTIHQWPATLVQPVGSPLSLECTVEGTSNPNLYWYRQAAGRGLQLLFYSVGIGQISSEVPQNLSASRPQDRQFILSSKKLLLSDSGFYLCAWSVRSAYYGYTFGSGTRLTVV.

This clonotype was counted many times. This chain joins TRBV5-5 and TRBJ1-2; no clear D. Trimming shortened V by 0 bases and J by 7 bases, and 10 bases separated the two germline ends. The germline V gene encodes CDR1 SGHKS and CDR2 YYEKEE (reference sequence). The CDR3 is 13 amino acids. The CDR3 is CASSLVGSGGYTF. As DNA, the CDR3 is TGTGCCAGCAGCTTGGTGGGGTCGGGTGGCTACACCTTC.

J is TRBJ1-5 and V is TRBV9; 7 nucleotides agree with TRBD1. The V gene's germline CDR1 is SGDLS and CDR2 YYNGEE. The V gene end was trimmed by 4 bases and the J gene end by 4 bases; junction bases not matched to a gene: 8. The CDR3 contains 15 residues. CDR3 in DNA: TGTGCCAGCAGCCTCGAGGGGGCTTTGAATCAGCCCCAGCATTTT. It specifies CASSLEGALNQPQHF. The full variable domain, rest sourced from reference TRBV9 and TRBJ1-5, is DSGVTQTPKHLITATGQRVTLRCSPRSGDLSVYWYQQSLDQGLQFLIQYYNGEERAKGNILERFSAQQFPDLHSELNLSSLELGDSALYFCASSLEGALNQPQHFGDGTRLSIL.

This clonotype has only a few counts. The rearrangement links TRBV5-1 to TRBJ2-2; D unclear. V was trimmed by 6 bases and J by 2 bases, leaving 8 bases between them. Germline CDR1 and CDR2: SGHRS and YFSETQ. This CDR3 comprises 13 residues. CDR3 in DNA: TGCGCCAGCAAGTCCAGTAACACCGGGGAGCTGTTTTTT. It codes for CASKSSNTGELFF.

A few counts support this clonotype. This chain links TRBV30 with TRBJ1-1, with D unresolved. Looked up from germline, CDR1 is GTSNPN and CDR2 is SVGIG (reference sequence). Trimming stripped 4 bases from V and 4 bases from J, with 19 bases between. The CDR3 is made up of 15 amino acids. The CDR3 DNA reads as TGTGCCTGGATGGGCAGCCACGGGGTTGGCACTGAAGCTTTCTTT. Translating gives CAWMGSHGVGTEAFF.